Listed below are T cell receptor beta chains from one sample, sequenced in a study of cytomegalovirus exposure and HLA in healthy donors. This table comes from immunoSEQ multiplex PCR, and its TCRdb copy is limited to in-frame clones, with some not included. Seen here are 100,000 to 150,000 clones, 65% to 75% observed once, and the top ten hold around 4%. Material for sequencing was PBMCs. These receptors came from a woman in her forties or fifties in good health and CMV-seropositive. The CDR3 runs from the conserved cysteine through the conserved F or W.

V gene: TRBV7-2
J gene: TRBJ2-3
CDR3 protein: CASSDSQVMQYF

V gene: TRBV29-1
J gene: TRBJ2-5
CDR3 protein: CSVWVRGTNQETQYF

V gene: TRBV6-1
J gene: TRBJ1-2
CDR3 protein: CASSFTGNYGYTF

V gene: TRBV7-2
J gene: TRBJ2-7
CDR3 protein: CASSIGTSGLYEQYF

V gene: TRBV6-5
J gene: TRBJ1-4
CDR3 protein: CASSRNPAKEKLFF

V gene: TRBV28
J gene: TRBJ1-2
CDR3 protein: CASSRRGNYGYTF

V gene: TRBV4-1
J gene: TRBJ2-5
CDR3 protein: CASSHSLSEETQYF

V gene: TRBV7-8
J gene: TRBJ2-7
CDR3 protein: CASNWGAGGYEQYF

V gene: TRBV18
J gene: TRBJ2-7
CDR3 protein: CASSPEDRLNGGKIDEQYF

V gene: TRBV9
J gene: TRBJ1-4
CDR3 protein: CASSVVGASHEKLFF

V gene: TRBV7-6
J gene: TRBJ1-4
CDR3 protein: CASSPRQDGATNEKLFF

V gene: TRBV5-5
J gene: TRBJ1-1
CDR3 protein: CASSLGTDNTEAFF

V gene: TRBV5-1
J gene: TRBJ2-3
CDR3 protein: CASSPGLVRTDTQYF

V gene: TRBV5-1
J gene: TRBJ2-1
CDR3 protein: CASSLSPSGETYNEQFF

V gene: TRBV25-1
J gene: TRBJ2-6
CDR3 protein: CASSEGTGWANVLTF

V gene: TRBV18
J gene: TRBJ2-3
CDR3 protein: CASPPQRGGSDTQYF

V gene: TRBV7-3
J gene: TRBJ1-1
CDR3 protein: CASSPGGLAGGEAFF

V gene: TRBV28
J gene: TRBJ2-4
CDR3 protein: CASSYPEAIQYF

V gene: TRBV11-2
J gene: TRBJ1-3
CDR3 protein: CASSLQGTDGNTIYF

V gene: TRBV30
J gene: TRBJ1-4
CDR3 protein: CAWSRGAGLQEKLFF

V gene: TRBV19
J gene: TRBJ1-2
CDR3 protein: CASSVRGGALGGYTF

V gene: TRBV6-1
J gene: TRBJ1-2
CDR3 protein: CASYRALYGYTF

V gene: TRBV6-6
J gene: TRBJ2-2
CDR3 protein: CASRGGVDTGELFF

V gene: TRBV6-1
J gene: TRBJ2-5
CDR3 protein: CASKRDRGRETQYF

V gene: TRBV7-2
J gene: TRBJ2-5
CDR3 protein: CASSRIAGGGETQYF

V gene: TRBV15
J gene: TRBJ1-2
CDR3 protein: CATRTGGASQYGYTF

V gene: TRBV7-9
J gene: TRBJ2-1
CDR3 protein: CASDFWGKTSGEGNEQFF

V gene: TRBV7-3
J gene: TRBJ2-3
CDR3 protein: CASSSQLRGGIDTQYF

V gene: TRBV6-6
J gene: TRBJ2-7
CDR3 protein: CASQGQVYEQYF

V gene: TRBV18
J gene: TRBJ2-5
CDR3 protein: CASSPLQKETQYF

V gene: TRBV27
J gene: TRBJ1-2
CDR3 protein: CASSRAGDNYGYTF

V gene: TRBV29-1
J gene: TRBJ1-5
CDR3 protein: CSVMTGWGNQPQHF

V gene: TRBV6-5
J gene: TRBJ2-3
CDR3 protein: CASSSGGQGGPDTQYF

V gene: TRBV19
J gene: TRBJ2-1
CDR3 protein: CASRLVGGLYNEQFF

V gene: TRBV13
J gene: TRBJ2-3
CDR3 protein: CASSLAGGHLGDTQYF

V gene: TRBV27
J gene: TRBJ1-1
CDR3 protein: CASSLVGWEGVDTEAFF

V gene: TRBV4-3
J gene: TRBJ1-2
CDR3 protein: CASNQVGTVYGYTF

V gene: TRBV9
J gene: TRBJ2-7
CDR3 protein: CASSAMPGGFYEQYF

V gene: TRBV30
J gene: TRBJ1-4
CDR3 protein: CAWSRSGEKLFF

V gene: TRBV28
J gene: .
CDR3 protein: CASSLQTTEQYF

V gene: TRBV19
J gene: TRBJ2-1
CDR3 protein: CASSISSASGGYNEQFF

V gene: TRBV10-1
J gene: TRBJ1-6
CDR3 protein: CASSASREGVSPLHF

V gene: TRBV28
J gene: TRBJ1-2
CDR3 protein: CASSLSRQPIGYTF

V gene: TRBV5-5
J gene: TRBJ1-1
CDR3 protein: CASSQSSQGVTEAFF

V gene: TRBV19
J gene: TRBJ1-4
CDR3 protein: CASSRMGQATNEKLFF

V gene: TRBV7-2
J gene: TRBJ1-3
CDR3 protein: CASSLAPGQGLTGNTIYF

V gene: TRBV29-1
J gene: .
CDR3 protein: CSVARDRGHSYEQYF

V gene: TRBV10-3
J gene: TRBJ2-3
CDR3 protein: CAISGGLEEPVDTDTQYF

V gene: TRBV6-1
J gene: TRBJ2-3
CDR3 protein: CASIGGSYTDTQYF

V gene: TRBV5-1
J gene: TRBJ2-2
CDR3 protein: CASSLLAQTNTGELFF

V gene: TRBV29-1
J gene: .
CDR3 protein: CSVEETRSSRRGEQFF

V gene: TRBV9
J gene: TRBJ2-5
CDR3 protein: CASSVGAGAGETQYF

V gene: TRBV7-8
J gene: TRBJ1-2
CDR3 protein: CASSLDPSDTGIYGYTF

V gene: TRBV11-2
J gene: TRBJ2-3
CDR3 protein: CASTTGSSPSTDTQYF

V gene: TRBV13
J gene: TRBJ1-2
CDR3 protein: CASSRAGTGVYGYTF

V gene: TRBV6-1
J gene: TRBJ1-1
CDR3 protein: CASSWEIGNTEAFF

V gene: TRBV2
J gene: TRBJ1-5
CDR3 protein: CASSGQGIGQPQHF